Reported below is one T cell receptor beta chain. Its matching antigen is unknown. Method: immunoSEQ multiplex PCR; TCRdb's copy keeps in-frame clones and lacks some. The sample has about 95,000 clones, about 85% seen once; the top ten hold less than 5%. This sample was included in a study of OX40 agonist ivuxolimab in advanced cancers. The overall study: With a range of roughly 20 to 80, age averaged roughly 60 years, and 75% to 90% were male. Three patients, one with hepatocellular carcinoma and two with cutaneous melanoma, achieved partial responses.

Study-level points and caveats: No determination was made of the antigen specificity of the expanded peripheral T cells.

Germline V lookup: CDR1 SGHRS, CDR2 YFSETQ. The V end lost 4 bases, the J end lost 0 bases, and 10 bases lay between the germline ends. The CDR3 covers 14 residues. The chain carries TRBV5-1 and TRBJ1-1; D may be TRBD1 (5 bases). Sequenced here: CD4+ or CD8+ T cells sorted from blood, sampled in a trial of the OX40 agonist ivuxolimab. This receptor was taken from an adult with an advanced solid tumor such as melanoma, head and neck, liver or kidney cancer. CDR3 sequence reads: CASSTDMLNTEAFF. For the CDR3, the DNA is TGCGCCAGCAGCACGGACATGTTGAACACTGAAGCTTTCTTT.